This T cell receptor (beta chain) was found in a study of T cell responses to AZD1222 COVID-19 vaccine. CDR1 and CDR2 from the germline V gene are SGHAT and FQNNGV. This CDR3 comprises 13 residues. V lost 5 bases and J lost 0, with 8 bases in between. Regarding the study as a whole: Vaccine-associated CD4 TCRs spanned spike, dominant at 160-218 and 743-854.

Generated by immunoSEQ multiplex PCR, the TCRdb table keeps only in-frame clones and is missing some. This repertoire shows around 150,000 clones, approximately 94% found once; its top ten account for roughly 1.2%. On this clone itself: Its target is not known.

The source was peripheral blood, collected on day 0 of AZD1222 vaccination. The sequence derives from an adult in good health. The chain joins TRBV11-2 to TRBJ2-7; D is possibly TRBD2 (6 bases). CDR3 sequence: CASSLGSSYEQYV. In nucleotides, the CDR3 is TGTGCCAGCAGCCTCGGGAGCTCCTACGAGCAGTACGTC.